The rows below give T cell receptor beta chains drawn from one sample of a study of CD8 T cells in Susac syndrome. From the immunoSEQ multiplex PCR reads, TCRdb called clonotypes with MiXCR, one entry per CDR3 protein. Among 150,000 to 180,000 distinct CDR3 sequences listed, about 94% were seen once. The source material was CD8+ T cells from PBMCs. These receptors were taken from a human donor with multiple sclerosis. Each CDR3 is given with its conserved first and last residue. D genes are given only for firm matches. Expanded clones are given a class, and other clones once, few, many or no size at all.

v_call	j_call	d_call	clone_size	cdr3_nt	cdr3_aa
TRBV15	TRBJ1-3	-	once	TGTGCCACCAGACCGAGCTCTGGAAACACCATATATTTT	CATRPSSGNTIYF
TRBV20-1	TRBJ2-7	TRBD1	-	TGCAGTGCTAGAGATCGGACAGGGGGAAGCTACGAGCAGTACTTC	CSARDRTGGSYEQYF
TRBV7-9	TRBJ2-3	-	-	TGTGCCAGCAGTCAAGCCCGAAGGCGTGCGTATTTT	CASSQARRRAYF
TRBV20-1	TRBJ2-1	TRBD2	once	TGCAGTGCAACGGGACTAGCGAAAGACAATGAGCAGTTCTTC	CSATGLAKDNEQFF
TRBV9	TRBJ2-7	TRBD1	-	TGTGCCAGCAGCGGTCAGGGGGATGAGCAGTACTTC	CASSGQGDEQYF
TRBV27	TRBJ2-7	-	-	TGTGCCAGCAGTTTCGGAGGTGCTGTCAACGAGCAGTACTTC	CASSFGGAVNEQYF
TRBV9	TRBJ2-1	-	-	TGTGCCAGCAGCGTGGGGGAAGCGGCCTACAATGAGCAGTTCTTC	CASSVGEAAYNEQFF
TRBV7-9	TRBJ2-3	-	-	TGTGCCAGCAGCCTATCATCACGGGGGGCATCTAGCACAGATACGCAGTATTTT	CASSLSSRGASSTDTQYF
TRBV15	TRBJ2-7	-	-	TGTGCCACCAGCAGTGCCCGGAGTGGCGGTACTTACGAGCAGTACTTC	CATSSARSGGTYEQYF
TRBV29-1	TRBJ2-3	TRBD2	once	TGCAGCGTAGCGGGGGCAAACACAGATACGCAGTATTTT	CSVAGANTDTQYF